The clone carrying this T cell receptor (beta chain) was detected only once. What it binds is unknown. The CDR3 is 16 residues long. The V gene end was trimmed by 6 bases and the J gene end by 0 bases; junction bases not matched to a gene: 8. These data are taken from a study of blood T cells in healthy people across ages. Donation came from healthy Caucasian individuals in Russia who were aged 6 to 90. Researchers report isolating at least 7 million PBMCs per sample. Study findings and constraints: Compared with aged donors, long-lived donors showed fewer expanded clones, suggesting selection.

The use of a sample-barcoded 5' primer and a J-beta primer mix characterized a second PCR of roughly 7 to 12 cycles. Researchers report that a template-switch adaptor with 12 random nucleotides tagged each cDNA molecule. Using its own MiXCR run on the 5' RACE reads, TCRdb lists one record per CDR3 protein. The repertoire holds 600,000 to 1,000,000 distinct CDR3 sequences, 58% seen once, with about 20% in the top ten. Material for sequencing was blood. V and J are TRBV12-3 or TRBV12-4 and TRBJ2-1; 7 nucleotides agree with TRBD1. This receptor was identified in a man aged 30 to 39 in good health. CDR3 amino acids: CASRGTGAFSYNEQFF. The CDR3 DNA follows: TGTGCCAGCAGAGGTACAGGGGCTTTCTCCTACAATGAGCAGTTCTTC.